Shown below are 12 T cell receptor beta chains from a single sample sequenced in a study of cytomegalovirus exposure and HLA in healthy donors. The PCR made use of 60 Vbeta and 13 Jbeta primers. TCRdb keeps only in-frame clones here, not all; method: immunoSEQ multiplex PCR. There are approximately 140,000 clones in the sample; around 84% occur only once, and less than 3% lies in the top ten. Sequenced: PBMCs. The origin of the receptors is a man aged 50 or older in good health and CMV-seronegative.

The chain couples TRBV14 to TRBJ1-6, with D hard to call. This CDR3 spans 17 amino acids. The germline V gene encodes CDR1 SGHDN and CDR2 FVKESK. V lost 1 base and J lost 0, with 10 bases in between. For the CDR3, the DNA is TGTGCCAGCAGCCAAGGTCCGGGGAGCTCCTATAATTCACCCCTCCACTTT. It codes for CASSQGPGSSYNSPLHF.

CDR3 sequence: CASSYNRGVEAFF. The CDR3 nucleotides read TGTGCCAGCAGTTACAACAGGGGAGTTGAAGCTTTCTTT. This chain connects TRBV6-5 to TRBJ1-1, with TRBD1 identical over 7 bases. V lost 2 bases and J lost 7; bases outside the gene matches: 4. Germline V CDR1 and CDR2: MNHEY, SVGAGI. CDR3 length: 13 amino acids.

V usage is TRBV5-1 and J usage is TRBJ2-7, with D uncertain. CDR1 and CDR2 (germline): SGHRS, YFSETQ. With 0 bases removed from V and 0 bases from J, the gap between germline ends came to 7 bases. The CDR3 extends over 14 amino acids. The chain's CDR3 is CASSLESSSYEQYF. The CDR3, as DNA: TGCGCCAGCAGCTTGGAAAGTAGCTCCTACGAGCAGTACTTC.

The V and J genes are TRBV6-5 and TRBJ1-2; D gene ambiguous. Germline values: CDR1 MNHEY, CDR2 SVGAGI. This CDR3 region has 13 residues. The V end lost 6 bases, the J end lost 7 bases, and 15 bases lay between the germline ends. CDR3 in DNA: TGTGCCAGCAGACTCCCAGGCTTGGGTGGCTACACCTTC. It specifies CASRLPGLGGYTF.

The chain combines TRBV6-8 with TRBJ2-2, with D perhaps TRBD1 (6 bases). CDR3 length: 17 amino acids. The V gene's germline CDR1 is MNHGY and CDR2 SAAAGT. With 4 bases removed from V and 4 bases from J, the gap between germline ends came to 19 bases. The CDR3 sequence: CASSWDTDRPRTGELFF. CDR3 coding DNA: TGTGCCAGCAGTTGGGACACGGACAGACCGCGCACCGGGGAGCTGTTTTTT.

J is TRBJ2-7 and V is TRBV27, with 8 nucleotides matching TRBD1. Germline assignment: CDR1 MNHEY and CDR2 SMNVEV (reference sequence). Trimming at V came to 2 bases and at J to 7 bases, leaving 10 bases not matched to a gene. The CDR3 is made up of 15 amino acids. The DNA for the CDR3 is TGTGCCAGCAGTTTAAGGGCAGGGGGCCGAGGGGAGCAGTACTTC. Amino acid sequence: CASSLRAGGRGEQYF.

This chain joins TRBV7-9 and TRBJ2-7, with D possibly being TRBD1 (6 bases). The length of the CDR3 is 14 residues. Germline loops: CDR1 SEHNR, CDR2 FQNEAQ (reference sequence). Trimming took off 4 bases at V and 5 bases at J, with 15 bases between the two ends. CDR3 sequence: CASSSNTGSHEQYF. The CDR3, as DNA: TGTGCCAGCAGCTCGAACACAGGGTCCCACGAGCAGTACTTC.

CDR3 coding DNA: TGTGCCAGCAGGGCGGACAGGGGGCTATACGAGCAGTACTTC. Translating it yields CASRADRGLYEQYF. The chain joins TRBV6-1 to TRBJ2-7; 11 bases fit TRBD1. This CDR3 spans 14 amino acids. The V segment lost 6 bases and the J segment 4 bases; nucleotides outside the gene matches: 5. Germline V gene lookup returns CDR1 MNHNS and CDR2 SASEGT.

This chain uses TRBV7-9 with TRBJ1-2; TRBD1 might be the D (5 bases). This CDR3 spans 14 amino acids. The V and J ends lost 3 bases and 5 bases respectively, with 13 bases between them. Germline loops: CDR1 SEHNR, CDR2 FQNEAQ (reference sequence). The chain's CDR3 is CASSFTSGEYGYTF. The CDR3 DNA is TGTGCCAGCAGCTTTACGTCGGGGGAATATGGCTACACCTTC. The full variable domain, completed using reference TRBV7-9 and TRBJ1-2, is DTGVSQNPRHKITKRGQNVTFRCDPISEHNRLYWYRQTLGQGPEFLTYFQNEAQLEKSRLLSDRFSAERPKGSFSTLEIQRTEQGDSAMYLCASSFTSGEYGYTFGSGTRLTVV.

J is TRBJ1-5 and V is TRBV19, with D possibly matching TRBD1 (5 bases). V gave up 5 bases and J gave up 7 bases, with 15 bases separating them. CDR1 is LNHDA, CDR2 SQIVND, per germline (reference sequence). The CDR3 covers 14 residues. CDR3 in amino acids: CASSPGEVRQPQHF. The CDR3 DNA reads TGTGCCAGTAGTCCGGGGGAGGTGAGGCAGCCCCAGCATTTT.

The V call is TRBV19, the J call TRBJ1-6, with D unclear. V shed 1 base and J shed 7 bases, with 5 bases lying between them. The CDR3 covers 13 residues. Germline values: CDR1 LNHDA, CDR2 SQIVND (reference sequence). The CDR3 DNA is TGTGCCAGTAGTATAGTCGTGAATTCACCCCTCCACTTT. This codes for CASSIVVNSPLHF. Full variable domain (outside the CDR3, taken from reference TRBV19 and TRBJ1-6): DGGITQSPKYLFRKEGQNVTLSCEQNLNHDAMYWYRQDPGQGLRLIYYSQIVNDFQKGDIAEGYSVSREKKESFPLTVTSAQKNPTAFYLCASSIVVNSPLHFGNGTRLTVT.

The rearrangement uses TRBV11-3 and TRBJ2-5, with 9 positions matching TRBD2. The CDR3 sequence is 14 residues long. V was pared by 5 bases and J by 4 bases, with 5 bases of the junction left unmatched. Germline lookup yields CDR1 SGHNT and CDR2 YENEEA. The CDR3 DNA is TGTGCCAGCAGCCAGCGGGGGGCGGGAGAGACCCAGTACTTC. It codes for CASSQRGAGETQYF. The whole variable domain, remainder taken from reference TRBV11-3 and TRBJ2-5, is EAGVVQSPRYKIIEKKQPVAFWCNPISGHNTLYWYLQNLGQGPELLIRYENEEAVDDSQLPKDRFSAERLKGVDSTLKIQPAELGDSAVYLCASSQRGAGETQYFGPGTRLLVL.